This entry lists 13 T cell receptor beta chains sequenced from one sample in a study of T cells in Graves' hyperthyroidism and ophthalmopathy (dated by TCRdb to about 2019). Library preparation used multiplex PCR. Sequencing was performed on an Illumina HiSeq 2000. TCR beta CDR3 regions were amplified from RNA transcripts. The first round of RT-PCR for the TCR CDR3 was performed with the HTBI primer set and the Qiagen OneStep RT-PCR kit. The public reads were run again by TCRdb, first through fastp at Q25 and then through MiXCR, and only productive beta chains were kept. Merged by CDR3 protein, the rows form single entries marked with the most common genes and DNA. For this sample there are hundreds of thousands of distinct CDR3 sequences; just under 20% appear just once. The top ten constitute 45% to 50% of the sample. Sequenced sample: blood. The receptors here all came from a middle-aged man with Graves' ophthalmopathy.

The gene calls are TRBV25-1 and TRBJ2-1; D might be TRBD1 (5 bases). Germline-derived CDR1 and CDR2 are MGHDK and SYGVNS. CDR3 length equals 14 residues. V shed 5 bases and J shed 9 bases, with 17 bases lying between them. The CDR3 DNA is TGTGCCAGCAGTCCCCGAGCCCGGCAGGGTGAGCAGTTCTTC. This encodes CASSPRARQGEQFF.

This clonotype was observed a few times. The chain links TRBV12-3 or TRBV12-4 to TRBJ2-1; unclear D gene. CDR3 length equals 13 residues. V was shortened by 2 bases and J by 6 bases, with 8 bases between the two germline ends. CDR3 sequence: CASSLRLPNEQFF. The DNA for the CDR3 is TGTGCCAGCAGTTTAAGACTTCCCAATGAGCAGTTCTTC.

This clonotype was seen many times. The gene calls are TRBV13 and TRBJ1-4, with D maybe TRBD1 (5 bases). Germline assignment: CDR1 PRHDT and CDR2 FYEKMQ (reference sequence). CDR3 size: 15 residues. V lost 5 bases and J lost 0, with 10 bases in between. The CDR3 loop reads CASSAPGATNEKLFF. For the CDR3, the DNA is TGTGCCAGCAGCGCCCCGGGGGCAACTAATGAAAAACTGTTTTTT.

This sequence joins TRBV27 and TRBJ2-1, with 10 bases identical to TRBD2. The CDR3 is 15 amino acids. J lost 4 bases, V lost 7 bases, and 7 bases had no gene match. The germline V gene encodes CDR1 MNHEY and CDR2 SMNVEV (reference sequence). CDR3 amino acids: CASIHTSGTYNEQFF. In DNA form, the CDR3 reads TGTGCCAGCATCCATACTAGCGGGACTTACAATGAGCAGTTCTTC.

CDR3 sequence (DNA): TGTGCCACCAGTGATCCTCGGGGGGCGAAAGATACGCAGTATTTT. This gives the protein CATSDPRGAKDTQYF. V and J are TRBV24-1 and TRBJ2-3; perhaps TRBD2 as D (7 bases). Deletions cut 3 bases from V and 5 bases from J, with 14 bases between. Germline V lookup: CDR1 KGHDR, CDR2 SFDVKD. This CDR3 contains 15 residues.

This clonotype was detected only a few times. The rearrangement joins TRBV28 to TRBJ2-1; D is uncertain. V was clipped by 10 bases and J by 0 bases, with 13 bases between them. Germline CDR1 is MDHEN and CDR2 is SYDVKM. The CDR3 contains 14 residues. In DNA, the CDR3 is TGTGCCATTACCGCCCCAGGCTCCTACAATGAGCAGTTCTTC. Encoded protein: CAITAPGSYNEQFF.

About this clonotype: Given the absence of the conserved phenylalanine or tryptophan at the CDR3 end, a read error is likely. The chain joins TRBV9 to TRBJ2-3; TRBD2 might be the D (5 bases). The CDR3 has 15 amino acids. CDR1 is SGDLS and CDR2 is YYNGEE in the germline V gene. V was clipped by 0 bases and J by 1 base, with 9 bases between them. CDR3 DNA sequence: TGTGCCAGCAGCGTAGACCCCGGGGGCACAGATACGCAGTATATT. Translating it yields CASSVDPGGTDTQYI.

This clonotype was found a few times. The genes are TRBV6-1 and TRBJ1-1; 9 bases agree with TRBD1. With 6 bases clipped from V and 11 bases from J, the junction kept 10 bases outside the gene matches. CDR1 MNHNS and CDR2 SASEGT come from the germline V gene. This CDR3 spans 13 amino acids. CDR3 DNA sequence: TGTGCCAGCAGCCCCCGACAGGGGGGAGGTGCTTTCTTT. Translating gives CASSPRQGGGAFF.

This clonotype was observed a few times. V gene TRBV5-1 combines with J gene TRBJ1-2; no clear D. Looked up from germline, CDR1 is SGHRS and CDR2 is YFSETQ. With 0 bases removed from V and 6 bases from J, the gap between germline ends came to 12 bases. The CDR3 spans 14 residues. The CDR3 reads CASSLALWSDGYTF. The CDR3 coding sequence is TGCGCCAGCAGCTTGGCCCTTTGGTCCGATGGCTACACCTTC.

This clonotype was counted only a few times. The genes are TRBV30 and TRBJ1-4, with a possible D match to TRBD1 (5 bases). Germline-derived CDR1 and CDR2 are GTSNPN and SVGIG (reference sequence). Between the trimmed V and J ends, which lost 4 bases and 8 bases, there was a span of 11 bases. This CDR3 is 12 amino acids long. CDR3 sequence: CAWTPGPEKLFF. CDR3 nucleotide sequence: TGTGCCTGGACACCGGGGCCCGAAAAACTGTTTTTT.

This clonotype was observed a handful of times. The genes are TRBV5-8 and TRBJ2-7, with D unclear. This CDR3 region has 17 residues. Germline CDR1 is SGHTS and CDR2 is YDEGEE. The germline V and J ends were trimmed by 4 bases and 4 bases, with 24 bases remaining between them. The CDR3 protein is CASSPRTGPVAGYEQYF. The CDR3 DNA reads TGTGCCAGCAGCCCCCGAACCGGGCCAGTGGCCGGGTACGAGCAGTACTTC. The full variable domain, rest sourced from reference TRBV5-8 and TRBJ2-7, is EAGVTQSPTHLIKTRGQQATLRCSPISGHTSVYWYQQALGLGLQFLLWYDEGEERNRGNFPPRFSGRQFPNYSSELNVNALELEDSALYLCASSPRTGPVAGYEQYFGPGTRLTVT.

The V gene is TRBV6-1, the J gene TRBJ2-2; 9 bases are shared with TRBD1. This CDR3 has 16 residues. In germline, CDR1 is MNHNS, CDR2 SASEGT. J lost 7 bases, V lost 6 bases, and 12 bases had no gene match. The CDR3 loop reads CASRAPTGGGFGELFF. The DNA of the CDR3 is TGTGCCAGCAGAGCGCCCACAGGGGGCGGGTTCGGGGAGCTGTTTTTT.

This clonotype has just a few counts. This chain links TRBV6-2 or TRBV6-3 with TRBJ1-1; D remains unclear. Germline lookup yields CDR1 MNHEY and CDR2 SVGEGT. V dropped 0 bases and J dropped 5 bases, with 13 bases sitting between them. The CDR3 length is 15 residues. The CDR3 loop reads CASSYSAGKRTEAFF. In DNA form, the CDR3 reads TGTGCCAGCAGTTACTCAGCGGGCAAAAGGACTGAAGCTTTCTTT.